This TCR beta chain stems from a study of T cells after yellow fever vaccination. Study outcomes and limitations: Weaker overall was a secondary response that nonetheless peaked faster, on day 5 versus 15. In post-booster samples, most primary-vaccination clones reappeared (just under 97% CD4, nearly 90% CD8).

For TCR, cDNA came from 5'RACE template switching, which added a universal primer site and UMIs. TCRdb re-derived calls from the 5' RACE reads in MiXCR, one entry per CDR3 protein. The sample lists 400,000 or so distinct CDR3 sequences; about 6.2% were seen once. The CDR3 has 14 amino acids. In germline, CDR1 is SQVTM, CDR2 ANQGSEA. V shed 6 bases, J shed 4 bases, and the junction held 7 bases outside the gene matches. To note about this clonotype: Its antigen is currently unknown.

This rearrangement joins TRBV29-1 to TRBJ1-4; 8 nucleotides match TRBD1. This receptor was taken from a man aged 25 to 45 who received the YFV17D yellow fever vaccine. Source: PBMCs, taken 5 days after the yellow fever booster vaccination. In DNA form, the CDR3 reads TGCAGCGTCACGGGGACAGGCGGTAATGAAAAACTGTTTTTT. It specifies CSVTGTGGNEKLFF. Full variable domain (missing parts from reference TRBV29-1 and TRBJ1-4): SAVISQKPSRDICQRGTSLTIQCQVDSQVTMMFWYRQQPGQSLTLIATANQGSEATYESGFVIDKFPISRPNLTFSTLTVSNMSPEDSSIYLCSVTGTGGNEKLFFGSGTQLSVL.